Sequencing of this T cell receptor beta chain was carried out in a study of T cells after yellow fever vaccination (dated by TCRdb to between 2019 and 2020). Broadly, across the study: Libraries from fractions with low cell numbers were prepared with the SMART-Seq v4 Ultra Low Input RNA kit. Bulk TCR alpha and beta repertoires were sequenced longitudinally to track T-cell clones before and after primary and booster YFV17D yellow fever vaccination. Two healthy male donors, one aged 18 to 30 and one aged 30 to 39 years, were included in the cohort. Blood samples were taken at several timepoints before and after primary and secondary immunization, and bulk PBMC replicates and cell subsets were isolated.

Overall study outcomes, separate from this receptor: A small fraction of clonotypes appeared in both the CD4 and CD8 compartments, likely as a result of convergent recombination. Compared with the primary T-cell response, the secondary T-cell response was faster but weaker, reaching its peak on day 5 rather than on day 15. Because the study included only a couple of donors, the extent to which the findings can be generalized is limited. After the booster, most clones that had expanded after primary vaccination were detected again (around 97% of CD4 and around 88% of CD8), suggesting broad maintenance of memory. Computational filtering was required because FACS-sorted repertoires could contain abundant contaminating clonotypes from the bulk population.

The label giving this sample's treatment or condition can be read as: live attenuated yellow fever vaccine strain. A standard Ficoll-Paque protocol was used to isolate PBMCs from peripheral blood. Dynabeads CD4 and CD8 positive selection kits were used to isolate the CD4 and CD8 T-cell fractions. RNA was extracted with TriZol from bulk PBMCs, CD4 and CD8 fractions, and dextramer-positive and dextramer-negative fractions. Synthesis of TCR cDNA relied on 5'RACE template switching, a step that introduced a universal primer site along with unique molecular identifiers. Priming of cDNA synthesis was performed from both the TCR alpha and TCR beta constant segments. Libraries were amplified in two PCR steps, with sample barcodes and sequencing adapters added in the second step. Sequencing of the libraries was done on either Illumina HiSeq 2500 (2x100 bp) or NovaSeq (2x150 bp). Turning to the authors' computational methods: Reads were demultiplexed and collapsed into UMI consensus sequences with MIGEC, and V(D)J alignment was performed with MiXCR. Clonotypes responding to the vaccine were identified with edgeR on replicate PBMC samples, with the criteria of FDR below 0.01 and a log2 fold change above 5 up to day 15. Each bulk clonotype received a CD4 or CD8 identity based on whether the sequenced CD4 or CD8 repertoire contained that clonotype at higher abundance. The public reads were quality trimmed at Q25 with fastp and then assembled into clones with MiXCR by TCRdb, keeping productive beta chains. Every distinct CDR3 protein forms one entry, paired with its most common genes and DNA. What appears here as the V and J calls and clone size reflects TCRdb's work, not the paper's. This sample is represented by about 150,000 distinct CDR3 sequences; roughly 6.2% of them were singletons. The ten largest clones take up about 2.8% of the sample.

This clonotype has only a few counts. Its cognate antigen has yet to be identified. No clone much larger than this one lies a single base away; base qualities are absent. The cysteine opens and the phenylalanine closes a CDR3 of 16 amino acids. Of all the DNA, just the CDR3 is kept, 48 bases in frame from base 1. CDR1 and CDR2 are read off the germline V gene as ENHRY and SYGVKD. The V end gives up 11 bases and the J end 6 bases, leaving 14 bases in the junction not matched to a gene. This TCR derives from a man between 18 and 35 years old who received the YFV17D yellow fever vaccine. The starting material was CD4+ T cells sorted from PBMCs, obtained on the day of the first yellow fever vaccination. Recombination connected TRBV10-3 to TRBJ2-1; TRBD2 matches 12 bases in the middle. The CDR3 region has the sequence CAVLAGGAAHTNEQFF. The DNA reads TGTGCCGTACTAGCGGGGGGTGCCGCACACACCAATGAGCAGTTCTTC.